The rows below give T cell receptor beta chains drawn from one sample of a study of T-cell memory formation after mild COVID-19. A single record per CDR3 protein comes from TCRdb applying MiXCR to the 5' RACE reads. Among 55,000 to 75,000 distinct CDR3 sequences listed, around a quarter were seen once. The material sequenced was PBMCs or a T cell subset sorted from them (not recorded which). The receptors come from a man younger than 30 who had mild COVID-19 (a few samples of this study predate the infection). Cell type and time point are not known. Both conserved end residues are part of each CDR3. D genes are given only for firm matches. A row's size may be missing; if present it is once, few, many or a size class.

V,J,size,D,CDR3,DNA
TRBV10-1,TRBJ2-7,NA,TRBD2,CASSESRLAVPTYEQYF,TGCGCCAGCAGTGAGTCCCGACTAGCGGTCCCAACCTACGAGCAGTACTTC
TRBV4-3,TRBJ2-1,NA,TRBD2,CASSQEKLADNEQFF,TGCGCCAGCAGCCAAGAAAAACTAGCGGACAATGAGCAGTTCTTC
TRBV4-1,TRBJ2-5,NA,NA,CASSQVREPRGGTQYF,TGCGCCAGCAGCCAGGTACGGGAGCCGAGGGGCGGGACCCAGTACTTC
TRBV7-7,TRBJ2-2,few,NA,CASSPFTLLPGELFF,TGTGCCAGCAGCCCATTTACACTCCTCCCCGGGGAGCTGTTTTTT
TRBV4-2,TRBJ2-1,few,TRBD2,CASSLLSGGSYNEQFF,TGTGCCAGCAGCCTCCTGAGCGGGGGTTCCTACAATGAGCAGTTCTTC
TRBV19,TRBJ1-1,NA,TRBD1,CASNSYDRGQEDTEAFF,TGTGCCAGTAATTCCTATGACAGGGGGCAAGAGGACACTGAAGCTTTCTTT
TRBV7-2,TRBJ2-3,NA,NA,CASSFGVRDTQYF,TGTGCCAGCAGCTTTGGGGTCCGAGATACGCAGTATTTT
TRBV6-6,TRBJ2-5,NA,TRBD2,CASSYSGLAGGKETQYF,TGTGCCAGCAGTTACTCGGGACTAGCGGGGGGAAAAGAGACCCAGTACTTC
TRBV29-1,TRBJ2-2,few,TRBD2,CSAMGGFGTGELFF,TGCAGCGCCATGGGGGGGTTTGGTACCGGGGAGCTGTTTTTT
TRBV4-2,TRBJ2-7,NA,TRBD1,CASSQGWTGSYEQYF,TGTGCCAGCAGCCAAGGGTGGACAGGGTCCTACGAGCAGTACTTC
TRBV29-1,TRBJ2-2,few,NA,CSAPGAENTGELFF,TGCAGCGCCCCCGGGGCCGAAAACACCGGGGAGCTGTTTTTT
TRBV2,TRBJ2-6,many,NA,CASRQTSGANVLTF,TGTGCCAGCAGACAGACCTCTGGGGCCAACGTCCTGACTTTC
TRBV4-1,TRBJ2-7,few,TRBD1,CASSQAQGNEQYF,TGCGCCAGCAGCCAAGCACAGGGGAACGAGCAGTACTTC
TRBV4-1,TRBJ2-4,NA,TRBD1,CASSQEEWNRGIFLAKNIRYF,TGCGCCAGCAGCCAAGAAGAATGGAACAGGGGTATTTTCCTAGCCAAAAACATTCGGTACTTC
TRBV4-1,TRBJ2-5,NA,TRBD2,CASSQDPISGGALRGETQYF,TGCGCCAGCAGCCAAGATCCCATTAGCGGGGGGGCCTTGCGGGGAGAGACCCAGTACTTC
TRBV7-9,TRBJ2-5,NA,NA,CASSLYLETQYF,TGTGCCAGCAGCTTATATTTGGAGACCCAGTACTTC
TRBV4-3,TRBJ1-1,NA,NA,CASSQDLAANTEAFF,TGCGCCAGCAGCCAAGATTTGGCGGCCAACACTGAAGCTTTCTTT
TRBV9,TRBJ2-1,NA,NA,CASSPRDYNEQFF,TGTGCCAGCAGCCCCCGAGACTACAATGAGCAGTTCTTC
TRBV5-6,TRBJ2-1,few,NA,CASSSDGSYNEQFF,TGTGCCAGCAGCTCCGACGGTAGCTACAATGAGCAGTTCTTC
TRBV4-3,TRBJ2-1,NA,TRBD1,CASSQDQDRGRLDEQFF,TGCGCCAGCAGCCAAGATCAGGACAGGGGGAGGCTCGATGAGCAGTTCTTC
TRBV7-2,TRBJ2-1,many,NA,CASSFYRDLPYNEQFF,TGTGCCAGCAGCTTTTACAGGGATTTGCCCTACAATGAGCAGTTCTTC
TRBV6-5,TRBJ1-2,NA,NA,CASSYDTGTAYGYTF,TGTGCCAGCAGTTACGATACGGGGACGGCTTATGGCTACACCTTC
TRBV12-5,TRBJ2-5,few,TRBD1,CASAPGQGFETQYF,TGTGCTAGTGCCCCGGGACAGGGGTTTGAGACCCAGTACTTC
TRBV6-2/TRBV6-3,TRBJ1-2,NA,NA,CASSQDSSYGYTF,TGTGCCAGCAGTCAGGACAGCTCCTATGGCTACACCTTC
TRBV12-3/TRBV12-4,TRBJ2-2,few,TRBD1,CASSLGTGSTGELFF,TGTGCCAGCAGTTTAGGGACAGGGAGCACCGGGGAGCTGTTTTTT
TRBV7-9,TRBJ2-1,few,TRBD2,CASSLVGLAGNEQFF,TGTGCCAGCAGCTTAGTGGGTCTAGCGGGGAATGAGCAGTTCTTC
TRBV12-3/TRBV12-4,TRBJ1-3,once,NA,CASSLASPSSGNTIYF,TGTGCCAGCAGTTTAGCCTCACCAAGCTCTGGAAACACCATATATTTT
TRBV7-2,TRBJ2-2,NA,TRBD1,CASSFTGGARTGELFF,TGTGCCAGCAGCTTTACAGGGGGCGCCCGTACCGGGGAGCTGTTTTTT
TRBV4-1,TRBJ1-2,NA,NA,CASSQDWPWDYTF,TGCGCCAGCAGCCAAGATTGGCCCTGGGACTACACCTTC
TRBV4-1,TRBJ1-2,few,TRBD1,CASSHYTGTENYGYTF,TGCGCCAGCAGCCATTATACCGGGACAGAAAACTATGGCTACACCTTC
TRBV12-3/TRBV12-4,TRBJ1-1,NA,NA,CASSLGENTEAFF,TGTGCCAGCAGTTTAGGGGAAAACACTGAAGCTTTCTTT
TRBV20-1,TRBJ2-3,NA,TRBD2,CSARQRGGLTDTQYF,TGCAGTGCTAGACAGCGGGGGGGACTCACAGATACGCAGTATTTT
TRBV4-1,TRBJ2-3,NA,TRBD1,CASSQDSVGTGGTDTQYF,TGCGCCAGCAGCCAAGATAGCGTAGGGACAGGAGGAACAGATACGCAGTATTTT
TRBV20-1,TRBJ2-3,NA,TRBD1,CSAPFLDRGADTQYF,TGCAGTGCTCCATTCCTTGACAGGGGTGCAGATACGCAGTATTTT
TRBV27,TRBJ2-1,NA,TRBD1,CASSWSRDRVIDEQFF,TGTGCCAGCAGTTGGTCACGGGACAGGGTTATAGATGAGCAGTTCTTC
TRBV4-2,TRBJ2-7,NA,NA,CASSQDPGAEQYF,TGTGCCAGCAGCCAAGATCCAGGGGCCGAGCAGTACTTC
TRBV7-9,TRBJ2-3,many,NA,CASQVGPTDTQYF,TGTGCCAGCCAAGTGGGTCCCACAGATACGCAGTATTTT
TRBV19,TRBJ2-2,NA,NA,CASTGVGELFF,TGTGCCAGTACGGGGGTCGGGGAGCTGTTTTTT
TRBV7-9,TRBJ1-1,many,NA,CASSAPTSNTEAFF,TGTGCCAGCAGCGCCCCAACATCGAACACTGAAGCTTTCTTT
TRBV5-1,TRBJ2-7,few,TRBD1,CASSPRRTGSEQYF,TGCGCCAGCAGCCCAAGACGGACAGGGTCCGAGCAGTACTTC
TRBV5-1,TRBJ1-5,NA,NA,CASSLVGGSNQPQHF,TGCGCCAGCAGCTTGGTGGGAGGGTCAAATCAGCCCCAGCATTTT
TRBV12-3/TRBV12-4,TRBJ1-2,few,TRBD1,CASSLDRGGYTF,TGTGCCAGCAGCCTAGACAGGGGTGGCTACACCTTC
TRBV6-2/TRBV6-3,TRBJ2-1,NA,NA,CASSLQASNEQFF,TGTGCCAGCAGTCTCCAGGCGAGCAATGAGCAGTTCTTC
TRBV11-2,TRBJ2-5,few,TRBD2,CASKVGLAGGPLRETQYF,TGTGCCAGCAAAGTTGGCCTAGCGGGGGGGCCGCTCAGGGAGACCCAGTACTTC
TRBV20-1,TRBJ2-1,NA,NA,CSAPIGRGGSYNEQFF,TGCAGTGCTCCTATCGGAAGGGGGGGTTCCTACAATGAGCAGTTCTTC
TRBV12-3/TRBV12-4,TRBJ2-7,NA,NA,CASSLGYEQQYF,TGTGCCAGCAGTTTGGGATATGAACAGCAGTACTTC
TRBV12-3/TRBV12-4,TRBJ2-5,NA,NA,CASSQRRGDGKETQYF,TGTGCCAGCAGTCAGCGCAGGGGGGATGGCAAAGAGACCCAGTACTTC
TRBV7-9,TRBJ2-3,NA,NA,CASSGGTVNTDTQYF,TGTGCCAGCAGCGGGGGGACAGTGAATACAGATACGCAGTATTTT
TRBV7-8,TRBJ1-3,few,TRBD1,CASSPMGQGPRYTIYF,TGTGCCAGCAGCCCGATGGGACAGGGACCCAGATACACCATATATTTT
TRBV12-3/TRBV12-4,TRBJ2-3,NA,TRBD2,CASSFLAGDPGAQYF,TGTGCCAGCAGTTTCCTAGCGGGGGACCCCGGGGCGCAGTATTTT
TRBV21-1,TRBJ2-7,few,NA,CASPWGPGALYEQYF,NA
TRBV5-5,TRBJ2-4,few,NA,CASSRETPLQYF,TGTGCCAGCAGCCGTGAGACGCCTCTTCAGTACTTC
TRBV7-6,TRBJ2-5,NA,NA,CASSRDVLETQYF,TGTGCCAGCAGCAGAGATGTTCTGGAGACCCAGTACTTC
TRBV4-3,TRBJ2-1,NA,NA,CASSLSGASYNEQFF,TGCGCCAGCAGCCTGTCCGGGGCTTCCTACAATGAGCAGTTCTTC
TRBV12-3/TRBV12-4,TRBJ2-7,once,NA,CASRENRDPYEQYF,TGTGCCAGCAGAGAGAACAGGGACCCCTACGAGCAGTACTTC
TRBV20-1,TRBJ2-7,few,NA,CSARDGGWYEQYF,TGCAGTGCTCGGGACGGTGGTTGGTACGAGCAGTACTTC